This TCR beta chain was sequenced during a study of T cells in Graves' hyperthyroidism and ophthalmopathy (dated by TCRdb to the late 2010s). A note on the overall study: Peripheral blood was sampled at the time of initial diagnosis, prior to any treatment. TCR V-J signatures able to tell the groups apart were searched for in a discovery cohort of 90 to 100 patients, of whom 43 had Graves' ophthalmopathy and 55 to 65 had stable Graves' hyperthyroidism. Whether ophthalmopathy could be predicted prospectively was tested in an independent validation cohort made up of 18 to 20 hyperthyroidism patients plus 17 patients who later progressed to ophthalmopathy. For training and testing, the 100 or so patients in the discovery cohort were randomly divided in a 7:3 ratio. The study also compared thyroid tissue and blood T-cell repertoires from several Graves' hyperthyroidism patients. Once sampling was done, hyperthyroidism patients were given methimazole at a starting dose of 30 mg daily, whereas ophthalmopathy patients were given high-dose intravenous methylprednisolone. The paper describes TCR Vbeta CDR3 sequencing of 135 peripheral blood samples, made up of about 40 ophthalmopathy patients, around 78 hyperthyroidism patients and 17 progressor patients.

Many counts were recorded for this clonotype. Its antigen is not yet known. Base quality data are lacking; no much larger clone is found one base away. General conclusions and limits of the study: Sample size was not statistically predetermined, and investigators were not blinded to group allocation. Ophthalmopathy was separated from stable hyperthyroidism by a 13 V-J signature model, with 85% to 90% sensitivity and roughly 81% specificity obtained in cross-validation and 80%/75% obtained in testing. In validation, progression to ophthalmopathy was predicted by the model with 70.59% sensitivity and just over 72% specificity, a median of around 5.9 months before onset. Blood samples also contained most of the expanded thyroid clonotypes (frequency above 0.001), which suggests that blood repertoires may reflect thyroid immune responses.

Hyperthyroidism patients were newly diagnosed, with disease duration under 2 months, and aged 18 to 65 years. The study excluded patients with uncontrolled infections, other autoimmune diseases, pregnancy or lactation. Diagnoses were established on the basis of clinical symptoms, serum thyroxine and TRAb, thyroid ultrasound, and orbital computed tomography. For progressor patients, blood was drawn at the first diagnosis of hyperthyroidism, before any ophthalmopathy symptoms had appeared. PBMCs were isolated from 7.5 to 10 ml of fresh peripheral blood by Ficoll-Paque density gradient centrifugation. Progressor patients were initially diagnosed with Graves' hyperthyroidism and developed ophthalmopathy during follow-up. Trizol reagent was used to extract total RNA, and RNA quality was then checked on an Agilent 2100 Bioanalyzer. Amplification of TCR beta CDR3 regions was carried out from RNA transcripts. The TCR CDR3 was subjected to a first round of RT-PCR using the HTBI primer set and the Qiagen OneStep RT-PCR kit. Libraries were constructed in a second round of multiplex PCR, after which size selection and purification were carried out. Libraries were sequenced paired-end with 100 bp reads on an Illumina HiSeq2000. Concerning the study's data processing: Raw data were processed with SOAPnuke, discarding reads with adapters, uncalled bases, mean Phred below 15, or no exact constant-primer or identifier match. COPE v1.2.5 was used to merge the high-quality paired reads, and each unique nucleotide sequence was defined as a clonotype. MiTCR v1.1 was used to align the clonotypes against IMGT TRBV, TRBD and TRBJ reference segments. The analysis was restricted to V-J combinations with a frequency above 0.0001, which together covered 99% to 99.2% of the repertoires. The TCS score was defined as the ratio of F50 (clonal expansion) to E x V (chaos), calculated using BLOSUM62-based TCRdist between CDR3 peptides within each V-J. Welch's t-statistics and random forest reduced just over 500 V-J features to under 15, which were used in a naive Bayes classifier (R e1071). The public reads were quality trimmed at Q25 with fastp and then assembled into clones with MiXCR by TCRdb, keeping productive beta chains. Every CDR3 protein is listed once, alongside the most common genes and DNA of its rows. These V and J calls originate from TCRdb's pipeline instead of the authors' own analysis. Here the sample has some 350,000 distinct CDR3 sequences; 15% to 17% occur a single time. About 27% of the sample is in the top ten clones.

CDR1 and CDR2 are drawn from the germline V gene: SGHTA, FQGTGA. From the cysteine up to the phenylalanine, the CDR3 has a length of 15 residues. Solely the CDR3 DNA is kept, with 45 bases framed from the first base. V is trimmed back by 2 bases and J by 6 bases, and the junction contains 10 bases that no gene match accounts for. The sequenced material came from blood. The rearranged segments are TRBV7-3 and TRBJ2-7, and TRBD1 aligns with 7 junction nucleotides. The source is a woman under 30 with Graves' hyperthyroidism that later progressed to Graves' ophthalmopathy. The CDR3 loop reads CASSLLGQGDGEQYF. Here is the DNA: TGTGCCAGCAGCTTACTAGGGCAGGGGGATGGCGAGCAGTACTTC.